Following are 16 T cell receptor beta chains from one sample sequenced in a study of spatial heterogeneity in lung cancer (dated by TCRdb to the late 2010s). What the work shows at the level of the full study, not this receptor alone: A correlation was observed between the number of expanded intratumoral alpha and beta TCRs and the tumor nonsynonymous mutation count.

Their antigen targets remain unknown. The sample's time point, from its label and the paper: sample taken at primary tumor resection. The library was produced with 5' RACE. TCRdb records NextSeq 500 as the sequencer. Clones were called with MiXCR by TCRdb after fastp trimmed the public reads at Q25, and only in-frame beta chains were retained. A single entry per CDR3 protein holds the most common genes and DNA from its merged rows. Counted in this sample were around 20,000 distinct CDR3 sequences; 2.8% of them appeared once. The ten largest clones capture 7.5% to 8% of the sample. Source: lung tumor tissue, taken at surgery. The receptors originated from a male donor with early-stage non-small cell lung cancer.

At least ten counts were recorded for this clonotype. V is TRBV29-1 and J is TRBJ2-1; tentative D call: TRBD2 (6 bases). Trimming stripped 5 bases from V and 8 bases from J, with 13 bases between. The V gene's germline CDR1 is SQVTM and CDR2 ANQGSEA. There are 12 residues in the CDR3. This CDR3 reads CSVQEGWDEQFF. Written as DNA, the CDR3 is TGCAGCGTTCAGGAGGGATGGGATGAGCAGTTCTTC.

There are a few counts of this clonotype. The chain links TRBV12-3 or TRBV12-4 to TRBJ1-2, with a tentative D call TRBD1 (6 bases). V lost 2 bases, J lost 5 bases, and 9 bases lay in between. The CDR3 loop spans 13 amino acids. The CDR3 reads CASSLQGSYGYTF. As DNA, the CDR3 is TGTGCCAGCAGTTTACAGGGGTCGTATGGCTACACCTTC.

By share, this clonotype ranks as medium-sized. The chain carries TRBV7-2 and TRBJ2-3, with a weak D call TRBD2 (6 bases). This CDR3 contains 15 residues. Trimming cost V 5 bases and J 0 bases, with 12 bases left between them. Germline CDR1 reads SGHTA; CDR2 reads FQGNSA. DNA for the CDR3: TGTGCCAGCAGCCCGGACTACCTTAGCACAGATACGCAGTATTTT. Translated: CASSPDYLSTDTQYF.

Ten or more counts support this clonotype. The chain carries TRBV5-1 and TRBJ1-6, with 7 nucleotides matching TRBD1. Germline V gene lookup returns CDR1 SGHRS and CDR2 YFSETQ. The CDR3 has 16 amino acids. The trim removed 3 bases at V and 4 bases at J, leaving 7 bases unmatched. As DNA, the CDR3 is TGCGCCAGCAGCTACGACGGGACAGCTTATAATTCACCCCTCCACTTT. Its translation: CASSYDGTAYNSPLHF.

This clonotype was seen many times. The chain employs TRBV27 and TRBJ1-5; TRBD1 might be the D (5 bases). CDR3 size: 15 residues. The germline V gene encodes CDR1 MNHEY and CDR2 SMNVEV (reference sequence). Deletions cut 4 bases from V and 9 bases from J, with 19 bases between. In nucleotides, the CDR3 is TGTGCCAGCAGTTCCGGAGGGCAGGGAGGGTGGCCCCAGCATTTT. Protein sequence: CASSSGGQGGWPQHF.

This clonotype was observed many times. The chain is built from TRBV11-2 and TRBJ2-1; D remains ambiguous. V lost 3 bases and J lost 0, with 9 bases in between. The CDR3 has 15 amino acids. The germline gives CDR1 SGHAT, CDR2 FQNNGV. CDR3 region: CASSFFTSSYNEQFF. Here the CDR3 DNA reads TGTGCCAGCAGCTTCTTCACCAGCTCCTACAATGAGCAGTTCTTC.

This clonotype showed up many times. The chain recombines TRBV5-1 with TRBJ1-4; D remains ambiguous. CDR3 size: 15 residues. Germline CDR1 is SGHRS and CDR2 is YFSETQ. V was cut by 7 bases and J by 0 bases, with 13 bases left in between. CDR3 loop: CASGKTSATNEKLFF. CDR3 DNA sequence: TGCGCCAGCGGTAAGACAAGTGCAACTAATGAAAAACTGTTTTTT.

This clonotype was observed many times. The CDR3 is CASSWGPEKLFF. CDR3 sequence (DNA): TGTGCCAGCAGCTGGGGGCCTGAAAAACTGTTTTTT. V gene TRBV7-9 combines with J gene TRBJ1-4, with D possibly TRBD1 on 6 matching bases. Germline V gene data show CDR1 as SEHNR and CDR2 as FQNEAQ (reference sequence). The V end was cut by 4 bases, the J end by 7 bases, with 7 bases between. This CDR3 contains 12 residues.

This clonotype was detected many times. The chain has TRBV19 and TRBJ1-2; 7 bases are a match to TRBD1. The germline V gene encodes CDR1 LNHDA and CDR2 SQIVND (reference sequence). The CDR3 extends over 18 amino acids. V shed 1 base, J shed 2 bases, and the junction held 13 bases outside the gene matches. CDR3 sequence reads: CASSIGSGPGTANYGYTF. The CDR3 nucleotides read TGTGCCAGTAGTATAGGGTCCGGCCCCGGGACAGCGAACTATGGCTACACCTTC.

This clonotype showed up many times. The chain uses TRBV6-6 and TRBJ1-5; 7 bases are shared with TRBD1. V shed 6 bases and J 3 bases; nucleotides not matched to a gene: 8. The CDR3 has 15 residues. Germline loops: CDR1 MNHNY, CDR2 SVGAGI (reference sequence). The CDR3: CASSIGGENNQPQHF. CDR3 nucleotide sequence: TGTGCCAGCAGCATAGGGGGCGAGAACAATCAGCCCCAGCATTTT.

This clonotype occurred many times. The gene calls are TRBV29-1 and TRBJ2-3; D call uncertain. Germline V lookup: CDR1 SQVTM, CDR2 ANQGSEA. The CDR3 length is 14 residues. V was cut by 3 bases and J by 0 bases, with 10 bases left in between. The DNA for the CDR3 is TGCAGCGTTGAGACCAAAAGTAGCACAGATACGCAGTATTTT. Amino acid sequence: CSVETKSSTDTQYF.

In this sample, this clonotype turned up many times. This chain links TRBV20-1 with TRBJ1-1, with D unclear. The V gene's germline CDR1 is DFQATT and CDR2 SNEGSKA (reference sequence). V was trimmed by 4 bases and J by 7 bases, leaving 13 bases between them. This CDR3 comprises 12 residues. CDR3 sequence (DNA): TGCAGTGCTACCCCCCGGTGGGGTGAAGCTTTCTTT. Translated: CSATPRWGEAFF.

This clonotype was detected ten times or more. The DNA for the CDR3 is TGCAGCGTCTTCTGGGACAGGGCAAAGAATGAGCAGTTCTTC. The encoded protein is CSVFWDRAKNEQFF. The V gene is TRBV29-1, the J gene TRBJ2-1; 9 bases map to TRBD1. Looked up from germline, CDR1 is SQVTM and CDR2 is ANQGSEA. J was trimmed by 7 bases and V by 6 bases; bases with no gene match: 10. The CDR3 has 14 amino acids.

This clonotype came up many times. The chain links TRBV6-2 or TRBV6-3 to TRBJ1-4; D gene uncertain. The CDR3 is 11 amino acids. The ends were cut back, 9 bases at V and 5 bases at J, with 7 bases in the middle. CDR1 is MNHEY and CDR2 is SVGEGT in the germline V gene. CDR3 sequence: CASRDNEKLFF. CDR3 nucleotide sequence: TGTGCCAGTAGAGACAATGAAAAACTGTTTTTT.

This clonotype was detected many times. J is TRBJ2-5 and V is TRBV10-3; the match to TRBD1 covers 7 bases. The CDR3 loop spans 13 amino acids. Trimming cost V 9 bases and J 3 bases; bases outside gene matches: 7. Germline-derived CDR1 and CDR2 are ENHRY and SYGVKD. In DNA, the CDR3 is TGTGCCATTCACTCCGGGACAGAAGAGACCCAGTACTTC. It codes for CAIHSGTEETQYF.

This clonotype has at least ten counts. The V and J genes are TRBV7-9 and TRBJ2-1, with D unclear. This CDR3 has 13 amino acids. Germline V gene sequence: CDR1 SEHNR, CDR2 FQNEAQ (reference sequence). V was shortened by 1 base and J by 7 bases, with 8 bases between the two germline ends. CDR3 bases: TGTGCCAGCAGCTTAGTGGAGTTAAATGAGCAGTTCTTC. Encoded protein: CASSLVELNEQFF.